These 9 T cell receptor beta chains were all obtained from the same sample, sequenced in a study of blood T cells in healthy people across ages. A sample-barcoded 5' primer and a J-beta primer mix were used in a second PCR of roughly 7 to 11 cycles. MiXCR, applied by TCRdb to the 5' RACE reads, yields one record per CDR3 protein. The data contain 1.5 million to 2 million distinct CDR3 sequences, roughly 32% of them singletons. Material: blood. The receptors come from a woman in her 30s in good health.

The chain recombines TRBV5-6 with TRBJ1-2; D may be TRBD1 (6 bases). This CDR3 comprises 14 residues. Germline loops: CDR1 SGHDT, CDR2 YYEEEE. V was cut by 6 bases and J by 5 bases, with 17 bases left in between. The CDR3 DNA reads TGTGCCAGCACTAAGGGGGGTCGGTCTTATGGCTACACCTTC. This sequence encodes CASTKGGRSYGYTF.

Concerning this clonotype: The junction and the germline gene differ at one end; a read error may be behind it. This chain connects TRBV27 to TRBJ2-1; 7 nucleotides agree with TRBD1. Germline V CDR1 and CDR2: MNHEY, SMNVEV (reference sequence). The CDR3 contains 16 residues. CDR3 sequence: CARSSNGQAHYNEQFF. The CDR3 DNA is TGTGCCCGCAGTTCCAACGGACAGGCCCACTACAATGAGCAGTTCTTC.

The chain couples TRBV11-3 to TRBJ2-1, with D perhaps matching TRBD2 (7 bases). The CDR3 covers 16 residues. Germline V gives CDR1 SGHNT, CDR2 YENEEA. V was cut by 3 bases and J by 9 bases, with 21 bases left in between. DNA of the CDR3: TGTGCCAGCAGCTTCGGGGGCCTAGCGGACCGCGGTGAGCAGTTCTTC. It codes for CASSFGGLADRGEQFF.

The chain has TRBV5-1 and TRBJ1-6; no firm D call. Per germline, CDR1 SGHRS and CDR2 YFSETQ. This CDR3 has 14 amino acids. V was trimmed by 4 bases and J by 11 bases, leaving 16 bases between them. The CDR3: CASSRTPGSTPLHF. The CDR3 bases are TGCGCCAGCAGCCGAACCCCGGGCTCTACACCCCTCCACTTT.

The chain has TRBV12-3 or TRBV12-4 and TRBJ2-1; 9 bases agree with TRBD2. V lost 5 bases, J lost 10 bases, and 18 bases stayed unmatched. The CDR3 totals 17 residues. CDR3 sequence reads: CASSPLWTSEGANEQFF. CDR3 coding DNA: TGTGCCAGCAGTCCACTGTGGACTAGCGAGGGTGCCAACGAGCAGTTCTTC.

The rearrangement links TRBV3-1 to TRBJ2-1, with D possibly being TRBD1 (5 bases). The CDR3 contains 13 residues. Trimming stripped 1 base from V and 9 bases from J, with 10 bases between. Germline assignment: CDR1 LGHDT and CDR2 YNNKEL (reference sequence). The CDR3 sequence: CASSQVKGFEQFF. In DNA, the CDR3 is TGTGCCAGCAGCCAAGTCAAGGGGTTTGAGCAGTTCTTC.

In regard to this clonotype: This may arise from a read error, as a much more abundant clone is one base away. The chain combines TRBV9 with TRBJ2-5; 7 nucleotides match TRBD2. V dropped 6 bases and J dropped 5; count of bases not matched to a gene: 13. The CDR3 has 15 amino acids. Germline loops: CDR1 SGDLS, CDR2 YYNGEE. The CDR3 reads CASTPSGGREETQYF. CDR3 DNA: TGTGCCAGCACCCCATCGGGCGGGAGAGAGGAGACCCAGTACTTC.

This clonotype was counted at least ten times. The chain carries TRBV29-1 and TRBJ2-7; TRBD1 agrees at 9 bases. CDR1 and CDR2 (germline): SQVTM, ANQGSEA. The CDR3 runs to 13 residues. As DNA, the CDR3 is TGCAAACAGGGGGCCCAATACCTATACGAGCAGTACTTC. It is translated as CKQGAQYLYEQYF.

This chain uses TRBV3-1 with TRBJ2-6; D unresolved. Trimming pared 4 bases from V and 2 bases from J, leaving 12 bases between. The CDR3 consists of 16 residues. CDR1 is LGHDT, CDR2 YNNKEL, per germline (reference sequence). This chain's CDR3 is CASSPQLGTGANVLTF. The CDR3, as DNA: TGTGCCAGCAGCCCCCAACTGGGGACTGGGGCCAACGTCCTGACTTTC.